This TCR beta chain was identified during a study of T cell responses to AZD1222 COVID-19 vaccine (TCRdb year 2021). For the wider study: Because spike-specific TCR depth and breadth did not differ between the two schedules, AZD1222 recipients who got a second dose at roughly 4 weeks were pooled with those who got a second dose at roughly 12 weeks. A total of 233 trial participants underwent TCR sequencing, of whom under 220 had received two doses of AZD1222 and about 25 had received two doses of the MenACWY control vaccine. Trial participants were enrolled into age subgroups of 18-55, 56-69 and 70-plus years, which contained around 150, 28 and 57 TCR-sequenced participants, respectively. Overall study outcomes, separate from this receptor: The 56-69-year group was small, and its depth increase did not reach significance, likely because of low power. Conclusions about previously exposed vaccinees are limited because only six or seven AZD1222 recipients were SARS-CoV-2 seropositive at baseline. Because no samples from the day 14 peak response were available, repertoires could be characterized only after the peak T cell response. Vaccine-associated CD4 TCRs spanned the whole spike protein, with dominant responses in regions 160-218 and 743-854. Epitopes outside the regions mutated in the B.1.351 and B.1.1.7 variants were reportedly recognized by nearly half of the unique spike-specific TCRs. Participants were mostly white British, with more females than males. The authors suggested clonal diversity may have been underestimated. After two AZD1222 doses, both the breadth and the depth of spike-specific TCRs were significantly higher than at day 0 and than in MenACWY recipients.

The CDR3 regions of human TCRbeta chains were subjected to immunosequencing. On the study's bioinformatics: TCRs in the repertoires were compared against a reference library of SARS-CoV-2-specific TCRs that had been generated with the MIRA antigen-specificity platform. Breadth was defined as the fraction of unique TCRs that were SARS-CoV-2-associated. Depth was defined as the fraction of total T cells that were SARS-CoV-2-associated. Using the MIRA data, each spike-specific TCR was assigned both to the spike region to which the TCR was reactive and to a CD4 or CD8 class. Log10-transformed breadth and depth values were compared by one-way ANOVA with Sidak's multiple comparisons tests. TCRdb retrieved this table from immuneACCESS and kept in-frame rearrangements only. Not all clones are present; in checked studies, unresolved V genes account for under half, and no reason is known for the remainder. The V and J calls and clone size are taken from that table; D and trimming were inferred from the DNA. This sample has 150,000 to 200,000 clones in its table, and about 85% of those were observed once. Of the sample, about 2.8% is held by the ten largest clones.

Trimming at the junction amounts to 6 bases on V and 13 bases on J, and the germline ends lie 24 bases apart. The CDR1 and CDR2 encoded by the germline V gene are MNHEY and SVGEGT. From the cysteine up to the phenylalanine, the CDR3 has a length of 15 residues. The CDR3 DNA has 45 bases and is translated from base 1. Explained via the paper, the time point label denotes: baseline before first vaccination. Vaccinee samples were obtained from the UK trials COV001 and COV002, which included a single-blind randomized controlled phase 2/3 trial of AZD1222 (ChAdOx1 nCoV-19) in healthy adults. Trial participant PBMC samples were collected at day 0 and day 28 after the second dose for TCRbeta chain sequencing. As regards this clone: Its antigen has not been determined. No much larger clone exists at a distance of one base, and base qualities are not known.

The sequence was collected from an adult in good health. Material: peripheral blood, obtained on day 0 of AZD1222 vaccination. Rearrangement joined TRBV6-2 or TRBV6-3 to TRBJ1-4, with the D gene not confidently named. The CDR3 region has the sequence CASSAYSFGPRRLFF. The nucleotides read TGTGCCAGCAGCGCCTACAGCTTCGGGCCCCGACGACTGTTTTTT.